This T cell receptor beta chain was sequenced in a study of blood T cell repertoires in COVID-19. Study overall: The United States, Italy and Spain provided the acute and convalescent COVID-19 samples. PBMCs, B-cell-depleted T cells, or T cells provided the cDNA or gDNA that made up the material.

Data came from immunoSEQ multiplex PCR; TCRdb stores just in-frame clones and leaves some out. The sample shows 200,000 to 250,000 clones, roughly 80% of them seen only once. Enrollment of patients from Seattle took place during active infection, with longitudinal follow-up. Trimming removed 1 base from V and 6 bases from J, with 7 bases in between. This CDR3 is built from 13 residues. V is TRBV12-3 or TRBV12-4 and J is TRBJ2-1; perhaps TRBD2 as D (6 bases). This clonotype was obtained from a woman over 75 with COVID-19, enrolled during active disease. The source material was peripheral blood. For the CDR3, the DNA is TGTGCCAGCAGTTTAGTAGCGGTCAATGAGCAGTTCTTC. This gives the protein CASSLVAVNEQFF.